This T cell receptor beta chain was observed in a study of blood T cell repertoires in COVID-19 (dated by TCRdb to about 2020). Regarding the research as a whole: Samples covering the acute and convalescent phases of COVID-19 were provided by collaborators in the United States, Italy and Spain. The prospective study material was composed of cDNA or gDNA derived from T cells, B-cell-depleted T cells, or PBMCs. The dataset comprised deeply sampled blood TCRbeta repertoires from subjects exposed to, actively infected with, or recovered from COVID-19. The repertoires were released in a freely available public database intended as a resource for research on the immune response to SARS-CoV-2. Samples were obtained from the ongoing ImmuneRACE study (first 160 participants) and from about 1,300 subjects provided by 6 global collaborators. The sample metadata nearly always contained a de-identified subject ID, COVID-19 status, age in years and sex. HLA class I and class II types, where available, came from metadata supplied by the sample provider rather than from assay-based typing. The full study reports these points: Clinical and demographic metadata were provided uncurated, with the amount varying by source and participant.

TCRbeta CDR3 regions were amplified from genomic DNA using the immunoSEQ Assay, a bias-controlled multiplex PCR. From the authors' description of their analysis: Within the assay, amplification of reference gene primers was used to estimate how many nucleated cells each sample contained. To quantify the absolute abundance of each unique TCRbeta CDR3 rearrangement, sequence reads were collapsed and filtered. For each sample, productive Simpson clonality was calculated by taking the square root of Simpson's diversity index across productive rearrangements. Not all clones reach the TCRdb copy of this immuneACCESS table, which keeps in-frame sequences only. Checked studies attribute under half of the gap to unresolved V genes and leave the rest unexplained. That table furnishes V, J and clone size, whereas the DNA furnished D and trimming. This sample has under 150,000 clones in its table, and under 85% of those were observed once. The ten largest account for 6% to 7.5% of the sample.

The collaborating institutions used their own protocols to collect whole blood in K2EDTA tubes. For TCRbeta analysis, collaborator samples were shipped as frozen whole blood, as isolated PBMCs, or as DNA extracted from either sample type. Turning to this clone: Its target antigen remains unknown. No quality values exist for individual bases; no much larger clone is one base distant.

Sequencing used peripheral blood. The receptor was isolated from a human donor in a cohort sampled during active COVID-19.

The CDR3 has the sequence CASSMAADNYGYTF. The base sequence is TGTGCCAGCAGTATGGCGGCGGATAACTATGGCTACACCTTC. The chain was built from TRBV5-4 and TRBJ1-2; the D segment cannot be called with confidence. V is cut by 5 bases and J by 1 base, and the space between the germline ends is 12 bases. CDR1 and CDR2, looked up from the germline V gene (reference sequence), are SGHNT and YYREEE. The CDR3 runs 14 residues from the cysteine to the phenylalanine. The DNA shown is the 42-base CDR3, in frame from base 1.